This TCR beta chain was captured by sequencing in a study of CD8+CD57+ T cells in acquired aplastic anemia. Study information: The DNA of sorted CD4+ and CD8+ cells averaged around 3 ug. Regarding the study as a whole: Overlap between patients and controls comprised about 28 CD8+ CDR3 sequences. Patients versus controls showed no significant CD8+ Simpson's diversity difference.

In patients chosen for sequencing, flow cytometry had shown CD8+CD57+ cell expansion. Remarks on this clonotype: Its antigen is not known.

TCR beta VDJ and CDR3 profiling used genomic DNA as template. TCRdb re-called the reads with MiXCR, one entry per CDR3 protein. The table lists approximately 130,000 distinct CDR3 sequences, 50% to 70% of them singletons. Trimming pared 7 bases from V and 3 bases from J, leaving 15 bases between. CDR3 length equals 14 residues. Germline CDR1 is MNHNS and CDR2 is SASEGT. The sequence came from a human donor with aplastic anemia. The chain joins TRBV6-1 to TRBJ1-1, with D perhaps TRBD1 (5 bases). Sequencing input: sorted CD4+, CD8+, or CD8+CD57+ T cells (not recorded which) from PBMCs. The CDR3 nucleotides are TGTGCCAGCACCCCCTGGGGGGAGGACACTGAAGCTTTCTTT. Translated: CASTPWGEDTEAFF.